One and the same sample provided the 13 T cell receptor beta chains below, sequenced in a study of early stage breast cancer tumors. Clones were read by immunoSEQ multiplex PCR, and TCRdb kept only the in-frame ones, dropping some. The sample lists 9,500 to 11,000 clones, around 75% seen once, with roughly 13% in the top ten. Sequencing input: breast tumor tissue. The receptors come from a person between 70 and 80 years old with breast cancer.

CDR3 coding DNA: TGTGCCAGCAGTTTGGCCGGGACAGGCCTCCGAGAGACCCAGTACTTC. As protein: CASSLAGTGLRETQYF. The rearrangement joins TRBV6-5 to TRBJ2-5, with 8 positions matching TRBD1. This CDR3 has 16 amino acids. The germline V gene encodes CDR1 MNHEY and CDR2 SVGAGI. The V and J ends lost 4 bases and 4 bases, in that order; junction bases with no gene match: 11.

The CDR3 reads CASNSRRMDTEAFF. The DNA of the CDR3 is TGTGCCAGCAACTCCCGGAGGATGGACACTGAAGCTTTCTTT. The rearrangement uses TRBV7-8 and TRBJ1-1; D gene uncertain. Germline-derived CDR1 and CDR2 are SGHVS and FQNEAQ. The CDR3 loop spans 14 amino acids. V dropped 7 bases and J dropped 3 bases, with 15 bases sitting between them.

V usage is TRBV11-3 and J usage is TRBJ2-1, with D maybe TRBD1 (5 bases). Between the trimmed V and J ends, which lost 5 bases and 7 bases, there was a span of 9 bases. The CDR3 loop spans 12 amino acids. Germline V gives CDR1 SGHNT, CDR2 YENEEA. This chain's CDR3 is CASSRRGNEQFF. The CDR3 DNA is TGTGCCAGCAGCCGAAGGGGTAATGAGCAGTTCTTC.

The V gene is TRBV7-3, the J gene TRBJ2-2, with 11 bases that match TRBD1. V was clipped by 2 bases and J by 6 bases; unmatched bases: 5. Per the germline V gene, CDR1 is SGHTA and CDR2 is FQGTGA. The CDR3 is made up of 16 amino acids. CDR3 in amino acids: CASSLQDRGRAGELFF. In nucleotides, the CDR3 is TGTGCCAGCAGCTTACAGGACAGGGGGCGGGCCGGGGAGCTGTTTTTT.

The chain employs TRBV11-3 and TRBJ2-6, with D uncertain. The V and J ends lost 5 bases and 4 bases respectively, with 3 bases between them. This CDR3 is built from 12 residues. CDR1 and CDR2 (germline): SGHNT, YENEEA. CDR3 region: CASSLGANVLTF. The CDR3 region has the DNA TGTGCCAGCAGCCTAGGGGCCAACGTCCTGACTTTC.

This sequence joins TRBV9 and TRBJ2-3, with 8 bases fitting TRBD2. Per the germline V gene, CDR1 is SGDLS and CDR2 is YYNGEE. Losses at the gene ends were 2 bases for V and 0 bases for J; bases not matched to a gene: 17. This CDR3 region has 20 residues. CDR3 sequence: CASSVSGITLIPSSTDTQYF. Written as DNA, the CDR3 is TGTGCCAGCAGCGTTAGCGGGATCACCCTAATACCCTCTAGCACAGATACGCAGTATTTT.

Only a few counts were recorded for this clone. CDR3: CASSYSRQRSNVQHF. In DNA, the CDR3 is TGTGCCAGCAGTTACTCGAGGCAGAGGTCGAACGTCCAGCATTTT. The chain links TRBV6-5 to TRBJ1-5; D is undetermined. V was clipped by 0 bases and J by 12 bases, with 18 bases between them. Germline CDR1 MNHEY, CDR2 SVGAGI. This CDR3 region has 15 residues.

The rearrangement uses TRBV5-6 and TRBJ1-2; 7 bases are shared with TRBD1. V lost 5 bases, J lost 4 bases, and 14 bases stayed unmatched. Germline V gene sequence: CDR1 SGHDT, CDR2 YYEEEE. This CDR3 has 16 amino acids. Here the CDR3 reads CASSLRGRQGGYGYTF. The CDR3, as DNA: TGTGCCAGCAGTTTAAGGGGGAGACAGGGCGGCTATGGCTACACCTTC. The full variable domain, in which reference TRBV5-6 and TRBJ1-2 provide the parts outside the CDR3, is DAGVTQSPTHLIKTRGQQVTLRCSPKSGHDTVSWYQQALGQGPQFIFQYYEEEERQRGNFPDRFSGHQFPNYSSELNVNALLLGDSALYLCASSLRGRQGGYGYTFGSGTRLTVV.

The chain uses TRBV27 and TRBJ1-6, with a possible D match to TRBD1 (5 bases). The CDR3 has 20 residues. V was clipped by 6 bases and J by 5 bases, with 29 bases between them. Looked up from germline, CDR1 is MNHEY and CDR2 is SMNVEV (reference sequence). The CDR3 DNA reads TGTGCCAGCAGCAAGTCGCAGGGAACCTATAATTCACCCCATAATTCACCCCTCCACTTT. Its protein is CASSKSQGTYNSPHNSPLHF.

A few counts support this clone. The chain employs TRBV9 and TRBJ2-3, with 8 bases lining up with TRBD2. Trimming took 4 bases from V and 0 from J; bases not matched to a gene: 10. Germline V gives CDR1 SGDLS, CDR2 YYNGEE. The CDR3 is made up of 17 amino acids. CDR3 in DNA: TGTGCCAGCAGCCCTCGGGGGGGGGTTCCTAGCACAGATACGCAGTATTTT. Its translation: CASSPRGGVPSTDTQYF.

V is TRBV7-7 and J is TRBJ2-1; the D is unclear. The CDR3 loop spans 15 amino acids. CDR1 and CDR2 (germline): SSHAT, FNYEAQ (reference sequence). The germline V and J ends were trimmed by 0 bases and 7 bases, with 13 bases remaining between them. CDR3 amino acids: CASSLAGQVGNEQFF. In DNA, the CDR3 is TGTGCCAGCAGCTTAGCAGGCCAGGTCGGAAATGAGCAGTTCTTC.

The rearrangement links TRBV6-1 to TRBJ2-5, with TRBD2 matching 8 bases. The CDR3 runs 16 residues. Germline CDR1 is MNHNS and CDR2 is SASEGT. After removal of 1 base from V and 1 base from J, the junction contained 5 bases not matched to a gene. This CDR3 is CASSEDRGGPQETQYF. The CDR3 region has the DNA TGTGCCAGCAGTGAAGACCGGGGGGGCCCCCAAGAGACCCAGTACTTC.

This rearrangement joins TRBV6-5 to TRBJ2-1; TRBD2 might be the D (6 bases). Germline V gene data show CDR1 as MNHEY and CDR2 as SVGAGI. V shed 5 bases and J shed 9 bases, with 20 bases lying between them. This CDR3 is built from 15 residues. The CDR3 DNA reads TGTGCCAGCAGTGGATCTTATCCTAGCGCTGGTGAGCAGTTCTTC. Translated: CASSGSYPSAGEQFF.